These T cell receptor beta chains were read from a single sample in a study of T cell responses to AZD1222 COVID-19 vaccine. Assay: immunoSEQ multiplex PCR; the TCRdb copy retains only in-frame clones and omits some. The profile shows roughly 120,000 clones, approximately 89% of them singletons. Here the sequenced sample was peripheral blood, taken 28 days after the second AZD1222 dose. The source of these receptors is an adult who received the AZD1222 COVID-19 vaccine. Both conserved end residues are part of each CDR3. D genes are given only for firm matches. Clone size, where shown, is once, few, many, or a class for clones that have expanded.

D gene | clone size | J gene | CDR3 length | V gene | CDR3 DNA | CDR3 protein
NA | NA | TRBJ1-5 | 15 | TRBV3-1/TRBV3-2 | TGTGCCAGCAGCCTAGATGGACAGAACAATCAGCCCCAGCATTTT | CASSLDGQNNQPQHF
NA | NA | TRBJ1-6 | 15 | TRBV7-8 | TGTGCCAGCAGCTTAGAGGGCAGCCTGAATTCACCCCTCCACTTT | CASSLEGSLNSPLHF
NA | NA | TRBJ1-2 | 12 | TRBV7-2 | TGTGCCAGCAGCTCCAGTATCCGAGGCTACACCTTC | CASSSSIRGYTF
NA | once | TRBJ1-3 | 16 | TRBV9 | TGTGCCAGCAGCGTAGGTCTGGGGGCGAATGGAAACACCATATATTTT | CASSVGLGANGNTIYF
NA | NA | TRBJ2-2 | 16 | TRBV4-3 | TGCGCCAGCAGCCAAGATCACAACCTGGGCGCCGGGGAGCTGTTTTTT | CASSQDHNLGAGELFF
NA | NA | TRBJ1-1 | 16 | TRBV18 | TGTGCCAGCTCACCATTTGGTTGGACACAGAACACTGAAGCTTTCTTT | CASSPFGWTQNTEAFF
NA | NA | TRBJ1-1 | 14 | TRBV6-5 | TGTGCCAGCAGTTACGGGGCGGAATACACTGAAGCTTTCTTT | CASSYGAEYTEAFF
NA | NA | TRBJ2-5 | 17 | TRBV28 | TGTGCCAGCAGACCTCGCCCAGGGGCTGGTCGGGGAGAGACCCAGTACTTC | CASRPRPGAGRGETQYF
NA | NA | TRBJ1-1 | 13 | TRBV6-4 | TGTGCCAGCAGCGCCGGGGTGAACACTGAAGCTTTCTTT | CASSAGVNTEAFF
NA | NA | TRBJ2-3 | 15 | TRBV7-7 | TGTGCCAGCAGCTTAGGGCTAGCGAACACAGATACGCAGTATTTT | CASSLGLANTDTQYF
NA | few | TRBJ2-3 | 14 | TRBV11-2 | TGTGCCAGCAGCCGGAGCGGGAGCACAGATACGCAGTATTTT | CASSRSGSTDTQYF
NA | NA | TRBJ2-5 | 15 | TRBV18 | TGTGCCAGCTCACCATTTTGGGAAGGGAAAGAGACCCAGTACTTC | CASSPFWEGKETQYF
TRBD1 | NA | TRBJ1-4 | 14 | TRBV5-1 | TGCGCCAGCAGCATTGGACAGGGTAATGAAAAACTGTTTTTT | CASSIGQGNEKLFF
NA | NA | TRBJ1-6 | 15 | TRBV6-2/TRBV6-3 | TGTGCCAGCAGTTCTACCCAGGTGGATAATTCACCCCTCCACTTT | CASSSTQVDNSPLHF
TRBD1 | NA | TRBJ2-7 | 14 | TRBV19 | TGTGCCAGTAGTACCCGACAGGGGACCTACGAGCAGTACTTC | CASSTRQGTYEQYF
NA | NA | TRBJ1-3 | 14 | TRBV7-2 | TGTGCCAGCAGCTTAATGGGGGCTGGAAACACCATATATTTT | CASSLMGAGNTIYF
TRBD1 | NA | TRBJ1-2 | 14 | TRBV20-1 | TGCAGTGCTAGTCCAGGGGGTATCGACTATGGCTACACCTTC | CSASPGGIDYGYTF
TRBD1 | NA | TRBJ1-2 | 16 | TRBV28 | TGTGCCAGCAGTTTACCTCCCGGGACAGGGGGCCTTGGCTACACCTTC | CASSLPPGTGGLGYTF
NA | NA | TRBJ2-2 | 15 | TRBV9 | TGTGCCAGCAGCCCGTACGGAGGGAACACCGGGGAGCTGTTTTTT | CASSPYGGNTGELFF
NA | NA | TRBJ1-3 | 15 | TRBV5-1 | TGCGCCAGCAGCTTGGTAGGGCAAGCTGGAAACACCATATATTTT | CASSLVGQAGNTIYF
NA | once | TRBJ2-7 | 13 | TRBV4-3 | TGCGCCAGCAGCCAAGGGGGGCACTACGAGCAGTACTTC | CASSQGGHYEQYF
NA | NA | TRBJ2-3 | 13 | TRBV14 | TGTGCCAGCAGCCTTGGTAGCCCAGATACGCAGTATTTT | CASSLGSPDTQYF
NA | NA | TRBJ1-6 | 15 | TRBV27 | TGTGCCAGCAGTTCGGACAGCTCCTATAATTCACCCCTCCACTTT | CASSSDSSYNSPLHF
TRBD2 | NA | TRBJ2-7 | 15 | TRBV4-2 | TGTGCCAGCAGCCAAGCGTTTAGCGGGGGGTACGAGCAGTACTTC | CASSQAFSGGYEQYF
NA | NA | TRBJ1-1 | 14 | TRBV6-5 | TGTGCCAGCAGTTACAATCATCTGGACACTGAAGCTTTCTTT | CASSYNHLDTEAFF
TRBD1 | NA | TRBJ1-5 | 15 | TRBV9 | TGTGCCAGCAGCCGCGATGGGACAGACAATCAGCCCCAGCATTTT | CASSRDGTDNQPQHF
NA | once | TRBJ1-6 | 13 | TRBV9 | TGTGCCAGCAGCGCCCCTGATAATTCACCCCTCCACTTT | CASSAPDNSPLHF
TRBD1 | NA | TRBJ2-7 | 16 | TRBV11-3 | TGTGCCAGCAGCTTATCCCCCGGGACAGGGGTTTGGGAGCAGTACTTC | CASSLSPGTGVWEQYF
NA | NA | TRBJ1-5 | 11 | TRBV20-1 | TGCAGTGCTAGAACAGATCAGCCCCAGCATTTT | CSARTDQPQHF
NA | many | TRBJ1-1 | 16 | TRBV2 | TGTGCCAGCAGTGGCCGCCCGACAGGCTTGAACACTGAAGCTTTCTTT | CASSGRPTGLNTEAFF
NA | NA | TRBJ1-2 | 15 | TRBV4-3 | TGCGCCAGCAGCCAAGATCAGGGGTCAGGCTATGGCTACACCTTC | CASSQDQGSGYGYTF
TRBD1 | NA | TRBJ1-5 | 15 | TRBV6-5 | TGTGCCAGCAGTTACGGAACAGGGGGCAATCAGCCCCAGCATTTT | CASSYGTGGNQPQHF
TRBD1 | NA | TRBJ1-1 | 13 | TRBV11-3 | TGTGCCTTTGGGCGGCAGGGGGCTTTTGCAGCTTTCTTT | CAFGRQGAFAAFF
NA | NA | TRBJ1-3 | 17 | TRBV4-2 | TGTGCCAGCAGCCAAGATTGGAGGGCTGAGCGGGGAAACACCATATATTTT | CASSQDWRAERGNTIYF
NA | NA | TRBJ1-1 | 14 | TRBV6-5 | TGTGCCAGCAGTTCCGGTACAGAGAACACTGAAGCTTTCTTT | CASSSGTENTEAFF
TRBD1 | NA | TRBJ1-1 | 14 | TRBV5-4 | TGTGCCAGCAGCGCCAGGGGGCTGAGGACTGAAGCTTTCTTT | CASSARGLRTEAFF
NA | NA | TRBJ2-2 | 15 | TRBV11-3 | TGTGCCAGCAGCTCCCGGACTACCAACACCGGGGAGCTGTTTTTT | CASSSRTTNTGELFF